This TCR beta chain was recorded in a study of T-cell memory formation after mild COVID-19. Study-level background: The two donors had largely donor-specific TCR clusters.

On this clonotype itself: Its specificity is not known.

5'RACE primed from the constant segment yielded TCR alpha and TCR beta cDNA libraries bearing sample barcodes and UMIs. MiXCR, applied by TCRdb to the 5' RACE reads, yields one record per CDR3 protein. The data hold 300,000 to 350,000 distinct CDR3 sequences, with approximately 19% observed a single time. The CDR3 extends over 14 amino acids. Germline V lookup: CDR1 WSHSY, CDR2 SAAADI. The ends were cut back, 7 bases at V and 2 bases at J, with 13 bases in the middle. Study observations and caveats: Among contracting clones, CD4+ were mainly CM/EM and CD8+ enriched in EMRA. Unconfirmed was the SARS-CoV-2 specificity of second-wave clones that peaked on day 37.

The sample taken for sequencing was PBMCs or a T cell subset sorted from them (not recorded which). This sequence joins TRBV10-2 and TRBJ2-3; D is uncertain. This clonotype was obtained from a young man who had mild COVID-19 (a few samples of this study predate the infection). Cell type and time point are not known. The CDR3 sequence: CASTGPELTDTQYF. In DNA form, the CDR3 reads TGCGCCAGCACCGGGCCCGAGCTCACAGATACGCAGTATTTT.